These T cell receptor beta chains were read from a single sample in a study of blood T cell repertoires in COVID-19. Produced via immunoSEQ multiplex PCR; TCRdb's table is partial and in-frame only. The sample records 170,000 or so clones, around 90% being singletons. The sequenced sample consisted of peripheral blood. The receptors come from a man aged 40-55 years with active or convalescent COVID-19. CDR3s include the opening cysteine and the closing phenylalanine or tryptophan. Fields, in order: D gene, clone size, J gene, V gene, CDR3 protein, CDR3 DNA. A D gene is named only where the DNA matches it firmly. Some rows have no size entry. The others give once, few or many, or a class for an expanded clone.

D gene: -; clone size: -; J gene: TRBJ2-5; V gene: TRBV18; CDR3 protein: CASSPLGPGGEETQYF; CDR3 DNA: TGTGCCAGCTCACCACTTGGCCCCGGAGGGGAGGAGACCCAGTACTTC
D gene: -; clone size: -; J gene: TRBJ1-5; V gene: TRBV27; CDR3 protein: CASSTTWSSNQPQHF; CDR3 DNA: TGTGCCAGCAGTACCACCTGGAGCAGCAATCAGCCCCAGCATTTT
D gene: TRBD1; clone size: once; J gene: TRBJ1-6; V gene: TRBV4-1; CDR3 protein: CASSQGGGGSPLHF; CDR3 DNA: TGCGCCAGCAGCCAAGGAGGGGGCGGATCACCCCTCCACTTT
D gene: TRBD1; clone size: -; J gene: TRBJ1-2; V gene: TRBV4-2; CDR3 protein: CASSQGARRGDYGYTF; CDR3 DNA: TGTGCCAGCAGCCAAGGCGCTCGCAGGGGGGACTATGGCTACACCTTC
D gene: TRBD2; clone size: -; J gene: TRBJ2-1; V gene: TRBV28; CDR3 protein: CASSLRIFTSGGPAYEQFF; CDR3 DNA: TGTGCCAGCAGTTTGAGAATTTTTACTAGCGGGGGGCCGGCGTATGAGCAGTTCTTC
D gene: -; clone size: -; J gene: TRBJ1-1; V gene: TRBV28; CDR3 protein: CASSLPDSWNTEAFF; CDR3 DNA: TGTGCCAGCAGTTTACCCGACAGTTGGAACACTGAAGCTTTCTTT
D gene: -; clone size: -; J gene: TRBJ1-5; V gene: TRBV4-3; CDR3 protein: CASSQAVYNQPQHF; CDR3 DNA: TGCGCCAGCAGCCAGGCAGTGTACAATCAGCCCCAGCATTTT
D gene: TRBD1; clone size: -; J gene: TRBJ2-3; V gene: TRBV9; CDR3 protein: CASSTDRGDTQYF; CDR3 DNA: TGTGCCAGCAGCACGGACAGGGGCGATACGCAGTATTTT
D gene: TRBD2; clone size: -; J gene: TRBJ2-3; V gene: TRBV28; CDR3 protein: CASSSRTSGEHTQYF; CDR3 DNA: TGTGCCAGCAGTTCGCGGACTAGCGGGGAACATACGCAGTATTTT
D gene: TRBD1; clone size: -; J gene: TRBJ1-1; V gene: TRBV4-1; CDR3 protein: CASSQTGKAEAFF; CDR3 DNA: TGCGCCAGCAGCCAGACAGGGAAGGCTGAAGCTTTCTTT
D gene: -; clone size: -; J gene: TRBJ2-5; V gene: TRBV5-1; CDR3 protein: CASSLTRTRQETQYF; CDR3 DNA: TGCGCCAGCAGCTTGACCCGGACACGACAAGAGACCCAGTACTTC
D gene: TRBD1; clone size: -; J gene: TRBJ2-1; V gene: TRBV9; CDR3 protein: CASSSGTDNEQFF; CDR3 DNA: TGTGCCAGCAGCTCCGGGACAGACAATGAGCAGTTCTTC
D gene: TRBD1; clone size: -; J gene: TRBJ1-2; V gene: TRBV30; CDR3 protein: CAWSVGQGYGYTF; CDR3 DNA: TGTGCCTGGAGTGTGGGACAGGGGTATGGCTACACCTTC
D gene: -; clone size: -; J gene: TRBJ1-5; V gene: TRBV5-6; CDR3 protein: CASSLATVSLQPQHF; CDR3 DNA: TGTGCCAGCAGCTTGGCCACAGTTTCTCTTCAGCCCCAGCATTTT
D gene: -; clone size: -; J gene: TRBJ2-6; V gene: TRBV9; CDR3 protein: CASGDSRSGANVLTF; CDR3 DNA: TGTGCCAGCGGAGACAGCCGATCTGGGGCCAACGTCCTGACTTTC
D gene: TRBD2; clone size: -; J gene: TRBJ2-3; V gene: TRBV29-1; CDR3 protein: CSVLRGGGTTDTQYF; CDR3 DNA: TGCAGCGTTCTAAGGGGCGGGGGGACCACAGATACGCAGTATTTT
D gene: -; clone size: -; J gene: TRBJ1-1; V gene: TRBV9; CDR3 protein: CASSVVGGNTEAFF; CDR3 DNA: TGTGCCAGCAGCGTAGTCGGGGGGAACACTGAAGCTTTCTTT
D gene: -; clone size: -; J gene: TRBJ1-2; V gene: TRBV2; CDR3 protein: CASSGRGAFYGYTF; CDR3 DNA: TGTGCCAGCAGTGGTCGGGGAGCCTTCTATGGCTACACCTTC
D gene: TRBD1; clone size: -; J gene: TRBJ2-1; V gene: TRBV5-1; CDR3 protein: CASSLRGQGTYNEQFF; CDR3 DNA: TGCGCCAGCAGCTTGAGAGGACAGGGGACTTACAATGAGCAGTTCTTC
D gene: TRBD2; clone size: -; J gene: TRBJ2-2; V gene: TRBV6-2/TRBV6-3; CDR3 protein: CASSFRRGETGELFF; CDR3 DNA: TGTGCCAGCAGTTTTCGACGGGGGGAGACCGGGGAGCTGTTTTTT
D gene: -; clone size: -; J gene: TRBJ1-3; V gene: TRBV11-3; CDR3 protein: CASSLWQGPSGNTIYF; CDR3 DNA: TGTGCCAGCAGCTTATGGCAGGGCCCTTCTGGAAACACCATATATTTT
D gene: -; clone size: -; J gene: TRBJ1-2; V gene: TRBV28; CDR3 protein: CASSLQGLYTF; CDR3 DNA: TGTGCCAGCAGTTTACAGGGTCTATACACCTTC